These T cell receptor beta chains were read from a single sample in a study of memory CD4+ T cells and cytomegalovirus serostatus. The repertoire was sequenced with immunoSEQ multiplex PCR; TCRdb's copy has only in-frame clones and lacks some. The sample has approximately 30,000 clones, roughly 80% seen once; the top ten hold 0.63%. Sequencing was performed on memory CD4+ T cells from blood. The receptors originated from an adult in good health and CMV-seronegative. Some clones in this sample may be carry-over from other donors' samples. CDR3s include the opening cysteine and the closing phenylalanine or tryptophan. The D gene is left open where the match is weak.

d_call | j_call | v_call | cdr3_aa
TRBD2 | TRBJ2-2 | TRBV5-1 | CASSLILAGDTGELFF
. | TRBJ2-2 | TRBV5-1 | CASSERDPNTGELFF
. | TRBJ2-3 | TRBV29-1 | CSVLWVTDTQYF
. | TRBJ1-6 | TRBV11-3 | CASSLRSLIGASSYNSPLHF
. | TRBJ1-3 | TRBV7-2 | CASSLPGQTGNTIYF
. | TRBJ2-5 | TRBV2 | CASSRDQETQYF
. | TRBJ1-5 | TRBV19 | CASTFSGTNNQPQHF
. | TRBJ1-2 | TRBV11-2 | CASSLAAWNGYTF
. | TRBJ1-1 | TRBV27 | CASSRGVGSPAEAFF
TRBD1 | TRBJ1-2 | TRBV7-2 | CASSSMGQGYGYTF
TRBD1 | TRBJ2-5 | TRBV10-1 | CASSLSTGGKETQYF
TRBD1 | TRBJ2-7 | TRBV7-9 | CASSLGGQGGYEQYF
. | TRBJ2-3 | TRBV29-1 | CSVDTVSTDTQYF
TRBD1 | TRBJ1-1 | TRBV19 | CASNKQGLLAEAFF
. | TRBJ2-6 | TRBV5-6 | CASSLGLAGANVLTF
TRBD1 | TRBJ1-2 | TRBV10-3 | CAIRGTGGGYGYTF
. | TRBJ1-1 | TRBV7-8 | CASSLTRVEGKNTEAFF
. | TRBJ1-5 | TRBV6-1 | CASSKGQGNQPQHF
. | TRBJ2-7 | TRBV7-4 | CASSLMCGRRSYEQYF
TRBD1 | TRBJ1-2 | TRBV2 | CASSQQGARGYTF
TRBD2 | TRBJ2-1 | TRBV4-1 | CASSRAGLAGFYNEQFF
TRBD1 | TRBJ2-5 | TRBV19 | CASSTPGQPNQETQYF
. | TRBJ2-2 | TRBV10-1 | CASSERSNTGELFF
TRBD1 | TRBJ1-6 | TRBV11-2 | CASSVGTDNSPLHF
. | TRBJ2-2 | TRBV5-4 | CASSSGTGRTGELFF
TRBD2 | TRBJ2-1 | TRBV29-1 | CSVDAGGNEQFF
. | TRBJ1-1 | TRBV11-2 | CASSFFRRELLGAFF
. | TRBJ1-5 | TRBV4-1 | CASSSVHGQPQHF
. | TRBJ2-7 | TRBV6-1 | CASTEAYEQYF
. | TRBJ1-5 | TRBV28 | CASSLPGANSNQPQHF
. | TRBJ1-4 | TRBV11-2 | CASSFMGQYPFF
. | TRBJ2-7 | TRBV5-1 | CASSLGQYRYEQYF
. | TRBJ1-4 | TRBV4-3 | CASSQEIPGEKLFF
. | TRBJ2-5 | TRBV6-5 | CASSTRGFGTQYF
. | TRBJ1-5 | TRBV5-6 | CASSLRGAGQPQHF
. | TRBJ1-6 | TRBV11-1 | CASSFKGNSPLHF
. | TRBJ1-6 | TRBV10-2 | CASSAGADNSPLHF
. | . | TRBV28 | CASSMGPKGVYEQYF
. | TRBJ2-7 | TRBV5-1 | CASSLVSGDYEQYF
. | TRBJ2-7 | TRBV5-6 | CASRRSGRLTDYEQYF
. | TRBJ1-4 | TRBV6-5 | CASSYKGWGTNEKLFF
. | TRBJ1-5 | TRBV28 | CASSWGYNQPQHF
TRBD1 | TRBJ1-4 | TRBV18 | CASSPGGTENEKLFF
. | TRBJ2-7 | TRBV19 | CASSMGRSSYEQYF
. | TRBJ2-7 | TRBV6-6 | CAISRTSSYEQYF
TRBD1 | TRBJ1-1 | TRBV7-8 | CASSAQTGGVEAFF
TRBD1 | TRBJ2-5 | TRBV7-2 | CASRTGQGLLKGETQYF
. | TRBJ1-2 | TRBV14 | CASSQETDYGYTF
. | TRBJ2-5 | TRBV30 | CAWSLPGQGQETQYF
. | TRBJ2-5 | TRBV5-1 | CASSLAGQRETQYF
TRBD1 | TRBJ1-1 | TRBV27 | CASSSRGGGADNTEAFF
TRBD1 | TRBJ1-5 | TRBV19 | CASSQTGASNQPQHF
. | TRBJ1-2 | TRBV20-1 | CSARYGYGYTF
. | TRBJ1-6 | TRBV28 | CASRQIYNSPLHF
TRBD2 | TRBJ2-5 | TRBV5-1 | CASSPLSGGRETQYF
. | TRBJ1-1 | TRBV19 | CASSIPGINTEAFF
. | TRBJ1-1 | TRBV7-9 | CASTIGAGTEAFF